This T cell receptor (beta chain) was identified in a study of identical twins. This clonotype was recorded at least ten times. Antigen unknown. Study-level points and caveats: Cord blood beta clonotypes that were abundant carried fewer insertions, and memory repertoires showed no such trend. Where out-of-frame alpha sequences were twin-shared, they showed excess low generation probability.

Template switching (which added a universal primer site) was used, and cDNA carried unique molecular identifiers. TCRdb used MiXCR to reprocess the 5' RACE reads, holding one entry per CDR3 protein. The sample has fewer than 250,000 distinct CDR3 sequences, approximately 8% seen once. Per the germline V gene, CDR1 is SGHAT and CDR2 is FQNNGV. The CDR3 is 16 amino acids. Trimming at V came to 4 bases and at J to 1 base, leaving 2 bases not matched to a gene. The sample also formed part of further work on yellow fever vaccine responses in identical twins. That work contributes: Among the twins, the vaccine T cell response reportedly seemed partly convergent and partly personalized.

This receptor was obtained from a woman under 30 in good health. Sequencing used CD8+ T cells sorted from blood. This chain uses TRBV11-2 with TRBJ2-5, with 14 bases fitting TRBD2. CDR3 sequence (DNA): TGTGCCAGCAGCTCAGGACTAGCGGGGGGCCAAGAGACCCAGTACTTC. Translated: CASSSGLAGGQETQYF.